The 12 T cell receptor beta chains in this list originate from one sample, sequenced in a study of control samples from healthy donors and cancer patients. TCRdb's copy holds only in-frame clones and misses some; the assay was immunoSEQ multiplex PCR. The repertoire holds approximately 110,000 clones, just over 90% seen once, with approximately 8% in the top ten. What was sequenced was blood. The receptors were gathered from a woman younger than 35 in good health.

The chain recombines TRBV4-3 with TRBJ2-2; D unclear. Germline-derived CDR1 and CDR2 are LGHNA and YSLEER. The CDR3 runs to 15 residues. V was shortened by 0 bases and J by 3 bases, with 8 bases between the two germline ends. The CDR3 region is CASSQESQYTGELFF. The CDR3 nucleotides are TGCGCCAGCAGCCAAGAGTCACAGTACACCGGGGAGCTGTTTTTT.

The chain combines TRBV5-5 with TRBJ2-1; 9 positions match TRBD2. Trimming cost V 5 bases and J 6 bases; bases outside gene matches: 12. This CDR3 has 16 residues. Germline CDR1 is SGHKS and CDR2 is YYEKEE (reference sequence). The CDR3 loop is CASSVRAGGLGNEQFF. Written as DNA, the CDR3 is TGTGCCAGCAGTGTCCGAGCGGGGGGATTGGGCAATGAGCAGTTCTTC.

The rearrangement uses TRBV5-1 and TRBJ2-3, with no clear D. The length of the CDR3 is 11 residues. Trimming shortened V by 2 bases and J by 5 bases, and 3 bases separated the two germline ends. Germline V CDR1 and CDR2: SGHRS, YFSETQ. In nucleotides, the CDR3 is TGCGCCAGCAGCTTTCGAGATACGCAGTATTTT. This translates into CASSFRDTQYF.

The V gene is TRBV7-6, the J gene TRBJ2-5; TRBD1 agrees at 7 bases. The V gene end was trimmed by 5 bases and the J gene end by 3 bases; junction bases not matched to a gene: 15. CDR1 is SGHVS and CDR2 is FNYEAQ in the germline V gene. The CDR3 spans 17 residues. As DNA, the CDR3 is TGTGCCAGCAGCCCCAGACAGGGCCGAATGGGAGAAGAGACCCAGTACTTC. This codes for CASSPRQGRMGEETQYF.

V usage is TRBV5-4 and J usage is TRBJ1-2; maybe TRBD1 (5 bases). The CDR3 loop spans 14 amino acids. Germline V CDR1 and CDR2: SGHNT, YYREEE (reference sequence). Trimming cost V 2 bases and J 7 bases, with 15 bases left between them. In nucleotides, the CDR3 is TGTGCCAGCAGCTTCATTATTGGGGCAGGTGGCTACACCTTC. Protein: CASSFIIGAGGYTF.

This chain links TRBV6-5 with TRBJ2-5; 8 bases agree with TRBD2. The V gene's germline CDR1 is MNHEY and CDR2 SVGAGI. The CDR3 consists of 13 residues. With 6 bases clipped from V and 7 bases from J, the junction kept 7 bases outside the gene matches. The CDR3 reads CASRRVAGRTQYF. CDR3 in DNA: TGTGCCAGCAGACGTGTAGCGGGGCGGACCCAGTACTTC.

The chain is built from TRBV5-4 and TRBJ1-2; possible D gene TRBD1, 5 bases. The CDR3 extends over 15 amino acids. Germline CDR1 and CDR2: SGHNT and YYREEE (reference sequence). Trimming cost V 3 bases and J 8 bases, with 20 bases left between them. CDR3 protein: CASSWAPDPAGGYTF. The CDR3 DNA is TGTGCCAGCAGCTGGGCCCCGGACCCCGCAGGGGGCTACACCTTC. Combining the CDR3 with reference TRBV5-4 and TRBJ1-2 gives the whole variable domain ETGVTQSPTHLIKTRGQQVTLRCSSQSGHNTVSWYQQALGQGPQFIFQYYREEENGRGNFPPRFSGLQFPNYSSELNVNALELDDSALYLCASSWAPDPAGGYTFGSGTRLTVV.

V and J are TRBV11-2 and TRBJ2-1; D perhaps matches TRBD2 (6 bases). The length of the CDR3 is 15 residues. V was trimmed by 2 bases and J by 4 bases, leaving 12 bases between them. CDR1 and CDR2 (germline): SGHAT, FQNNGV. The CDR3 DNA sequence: TGTGCCAGCAGCTTATTAAGCGGGTTATACAATGAGCAGTTCTTC. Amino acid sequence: CASSLLSGLYNEQFF. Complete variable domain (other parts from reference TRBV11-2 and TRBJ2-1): EAGVAQSPRYKIIEKRQSVAFWCNPISGHATLYWYQQILGQGPKLLIQFQNNGVVDDSQLPKDRFSAERLKGVDSTLKIQPAKLEDSAVYLCASSLLSGLYNEQFFGPGTRLTVL.

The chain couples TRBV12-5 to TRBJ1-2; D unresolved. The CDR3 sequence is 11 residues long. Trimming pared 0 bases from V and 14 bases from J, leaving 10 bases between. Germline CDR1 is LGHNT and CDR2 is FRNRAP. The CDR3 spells CASGLVGRVTF. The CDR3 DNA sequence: TGTGCTAGTGGTTTGGTTGGTAGAGTGACCTTC.

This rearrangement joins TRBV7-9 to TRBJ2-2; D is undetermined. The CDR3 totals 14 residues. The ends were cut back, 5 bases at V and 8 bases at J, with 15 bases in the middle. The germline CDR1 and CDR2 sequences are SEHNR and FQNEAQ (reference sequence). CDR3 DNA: TGTGCCAGCAGCCTCCCCACGGGTCGAGGGGAGCTGTTTTTT. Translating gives CASSLPTGRGELFF.

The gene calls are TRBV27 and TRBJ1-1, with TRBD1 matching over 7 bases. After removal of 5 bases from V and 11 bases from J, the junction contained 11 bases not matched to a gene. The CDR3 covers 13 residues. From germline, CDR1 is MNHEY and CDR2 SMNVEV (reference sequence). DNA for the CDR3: TGTGCCAGCAGTCCAGGGGGTCAGCTCGGGGCTTTCTTT. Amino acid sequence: CASSPGGQLGAFF.

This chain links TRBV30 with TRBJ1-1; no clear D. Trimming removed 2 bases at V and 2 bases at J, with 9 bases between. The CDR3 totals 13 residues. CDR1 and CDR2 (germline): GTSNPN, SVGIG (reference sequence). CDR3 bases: TGTGCCTGGAGTTGGTCAGTTAACACTGAAGCTTTCTTT. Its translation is CAWSWSVNTEAFF. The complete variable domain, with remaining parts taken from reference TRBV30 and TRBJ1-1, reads SQTIHQWPATLVQPVGSPLSLECTVEGTSNPNLYWYRQAAGRGLQLLFYSVGIGQISSEVPQNLSASRPQDRQFILSSKKLLLSDSGFYLCAWSWSVNTEAFFGQGTRLTVV.